One sample yielded the 17 T cell receptor beta chains listed below, sequenced in a study of OX40 agonist ivuxolimab in advanced cancers. Libraries were built with the immunoSEQ multiplex PCR assay. Entries here come from immuneACCESS through TCRdb and include only in-frame sequences with V and J called. Some clones fail to appear in such tables; in the studies checked, an unresolved V gene covers under half of the shortfall, and the cause of the remainder is unknown. This sample is represented by about 37,000 clones; around 81% of them were singletons. Less than 40% of the sample is in the top ten clones. The specimen comprised CD4+ or CD8+ T cells sorted from blood, sampled in a trial of the OX40 agonist ivuxolimab. All receptors come from an adult with an advanced solid tumor such as melanoma, head and neck, liver or kidney cancer.

The chain combines TRBV7-2 with TRBJ2-3, with D possibly being TRBD2 (6 bases). This CDR3 has 15 amino acids. From germline, CDR1 is SGHTA and CDR2 FQGNSA. V was trimmed by 3 bases and J by 2 bases, leaving 12 bases between them. CDR3 sequence (DNA): TGTGCCAGCAGCTTTCGTCGGGGGTTCACAGATACGCAGTATTTT. Translated, it gives CASSFRRGFTDTQYF.

This sequence joins TRBV29-1 and TRBJ2-3; D gene uncertain. Trimming took off 7 bases at V and 5 bases at J, with 7 bases between the two ends. Germline V CDR1 and CDR2: SQVTM, ANQGSEA. The CDR3 has 10 residues. This CDR3 is CSASLDTQYF. In DNA form, the CDR3 reads TGCAGCGCCAGCCTAGATACGCAGTATTTT.

This clone has just a few counts. The rearrangement links TRBV6-1 to TRBJ1-2; D not certain. This CDR3 is 10 amino acids long. CDR1 is MNHNS, CDR2 SASEGT, per germline. V gave up 7 bases and J gave up 4 bases, with 4 bases separating them. The CDR3 is CASNSYGYTF. DNA for the CDR3: TGTGCCAGCAATTCCTATGGCTACACCTTC.

J is TRBJ2-7 and V is TRBV6-4; 14 bases line up with TRBD2. V lost 3 bases, J lost 1 base, and 8 bases stayed unmatched. The CDR3 consists of 18 residues. The germline V gene has CDR1 MRHNA and CDR2 SNTAGT. The CDR3 reads CASSEGLAGVTRSYEQYF. The CDR3 DNA sequence: TGTGCCAGCAGTGAGGGACTAGCGGGGGTCACCCGGTCCTACGAGCAGTACTTC.

The chain joins TRBV19 to TRBJ1-3; D not certain. V lost 3 bases, J lost 3 bases, and 6 bases lay in between. Germline V gives CDR1 LNHDA, CDR2 SQIVND (reference sequence). The CDR3 contains 13 residues. CDR3 sequence: CASSIGNGNTIYF. CDR3 nucleotide sequence: TGTGCCAGTAGTATTGGTAATGGAAACACCATATATTTT.

This clone showed up just a few times. The rearrangement joins TRBV19 to TRBJ2-7; tentative D call: TRBD2 (5 bases). V dropped 5 bases and J dropped 6 bases, with 17 bases sitting between them. The V gene's germline CDR1 is LNHDA and CDR2 SQIVND (reference sequence). The CDR3 has 14 residues. CDR3 region: CASSDYQRAGEQYF. The CDR3 region has the DNA TGTGCCAGTAGTGACTATCAGCGCGCGGGCGAGCAGTACTTC.

The CDR3 loop reads CASSVNRGEQYF. The CDR3 DNA reads TGTGCCAGCAGCGTAAACAGGGGGGAGCAGTACTTC. V usage is TRBV9 and J usage is TRBJ2-7; 8 nucleotides align to TRBD1. The CDR3 is made up of 12 amino acids. Germline CDR1 reads SGDLS; CDR2 reads YYNGEE. Trimming took 1 base from V and 7 from J; bases not matched to a gene: 1.

The V gene is TRBV7-2, the J gene TRBJ1-5; 7 nucleotides match TRBD1. The CDR3 loop spans 16 amino acids. Losses at the gene ends were 2 bases for V and 1 base for J; bases not matched to a gene: 5. From germline, CDR1 is SGHTA and CDR2 FQGNSA. In nucleotides, the CDR3 is TGTGCCAGCAGCTTACACTCACAGGGGAGCAATCAGCCCCAGCATTTT. Translation: CASSLHSQGSNQPQHF.

The chain is built from TRBV2 and TRBJ1-5; D is unresolved. In germline, CDR1 is SNHLY, CDR2 FYNNEI. The CDR3 spans 14 residues. The ends were cut back, 6 bases at V and 5 bases at J, with 14 bases in the middle. The CDR3 DNA sequence: TGTGCCAGCAGCCCCACAAATAGGCATCAGCCCCAGCATTTT. Its protein is CASSPTNRHQPQHF.

This clone has only one observation. CDR3 loop: CASSASGDYNEQFF. As DNA, the CDR3 is TGTGCCAGCAGTGCTAGCGGGGACTACAATGAGCAGTTCTTC. The chain recombines TRBV25-1 with TRBJ2-1; 9 bases agree with TRBD2. Germline V gene lookup returns CDR1 MGHDK and CDR2 SYGVNS. The CDR3 is 14 residues long. Unmatched junction bases numbered 1, after V lost 4 bases and J lost 3 bases.

CDR3 nucleotides: TGTGCCATTCGACAGGGGGGCACCGGGGAGCTGTTTTTT. Protein: CAIRQGGTGELFF. The V call is TRBV6-5, the J call TRBJ2-2; 9 positions match TRBD1. CDR3 size: 13 residues. CDR1 and CDR2 (germline): MNHEY, SVGAGI. V was clipped by 10 bases and J by 4 bases; unmatched bases: 4.

The chain links TRBV29-1 to TRBJ2-7; TRBD2 aligns across 9 bases. V shed 4 bases, J shed 3 bases, and the junction held 7 bases outside the gene matches. Germline V gene lookup returns CDR1 SQVTM and CDR2 ANQGSEA. The CDR3 has 14 residues. The CDR3 region has the DNA TGCAGCGTTGTCCTGGCGGGAGGGCTCTACGAGCAGTACTTC. Amino acid sequence: CSVVLAGGLYEQYF.

The rearrangement uses TRBV5-1 and TRBJ2-5, with unresolved D. V shed 0 bases and J shed 1 base, with 10 bases lying between them. The germline V gene has CDR1 SGHRS and CDR2 YFSETQ. The CDR3 has 15 amino acids. In DNA, the CDR3 is TGCGCCAGCAGCTTGGCCGCGACAAGCCAAGAGACCCAGTACTTC. This gives the protein CASSLAATSQETQYF.

The rearrangement uses TRBV7-2 and TRBJ2-7; D is possibly TRBD1 (5 bases). Germline loops: CDR1 SGHTA, CDR2 FQGNSA. The V and J ends lost 0 bases and 4 bases respectively, with 7 bases between them. The CDR3 extends over 13 amino acids. The CDR3 spells CASSLARVYEQYF. The CDR3 DNA reads as TGTGCCAGCAGCTTAGCCAGGGTGTACGAGCAGTACTTC.

This chain links TRBV5-6 with TRBJ1-2; TRBD1 aligns across 7 bases. V was clipped by 3 bases and J by 3 bases; unmatched bases: 8. The germline V gene encodes CDR1 SGHDT and CDR2 YYEEEE. This CDR3 is built from 15 residues. The CDR3, as DNA: TGTGCCAGCAGCTGGGGAGAGGGGGCCCACTATGGCTACACCTTC. This sequence encodes CASSWGEGAHYGYTF. The entire variable domain, with the rest obtained from reference TRBV5-6 and TRBJ1-2, is as follows: DAGVTQSPTHLIKTRGQQVTLRCSPKSGHDTVSWYQQALGQGPQFIFQYYEEEERQRGNFPDRFSGHQFPNYSSELNVNALLLGDSALYLCASSWGEGAHYGYTFGSGTRLTVV.

This chain joins TRBV6-4 and TRBJ2-7; D gene uncertain. Germline V CDR1 and CDR2: MRHNA, SNTAGT. This CDR3 has 13 residues. V was clipped by 0 bases and J by 7 bases, with 10 bases between them. The CDR3: CASSDSDPGEQYF. CDR3 bases: TGTGCCAGCAGTGACTCTGACCCCGGAGAGCAGTACTTC.

This clone showed up just a few times. CDR3 DNA: TGCAGCGTTGAAGTAGGGTACGAGCAGTACTTC. It specifies CSVEVGYEQYF. The chain combines TRBV29-1 with TRBJ2-7; no firm D call. Trimming removed 1 base from V and 4 bases from J, with 5 bases in between. The CDR3 sequence is 11 residues long. Germline V gene data show CDR1 as SQVTM and CDR2 as ANQGSEA.